This is a list of T cell receptor beta chains from one sample in a study of blood T cell repertoires in COVID-19. Profiled with immunoSEQ multiplex PCR; TCRdb holds only in-frame clones, not every one. This sample yields 380,000 or so clones, of which roughly 80% are seen a single time; 0.85% to 1.2% belongs to the top ten. Sample: peripheral blood. Receptor source: a human donor with acute or convalescent COVID-19. The donor label of this sample is uncertain. Each CDR3 is given with its conserved first and last residue. D genes are given only for firm matches. The size of a clone is reported for some rows only, either as once, few or many, or as a class for expanded clones.

TRBJ2-1 | - | TRBV19 | - | TGTGCCAGTAGTTCGCAACAGGAGAGCTCCTACAATGAGCAGTTCTTC | CASSSQQESSYNEQFF
TRBJ2-7 | - | TRBV3-1/TRBV3-2 | TRBD2 | TGTGCCAGCAGCGAGACGGGACTAGCGGGAATGCGGGAGCAGTACTTC | CASSETGLAGMREQYF
TRBJ1-4 | - | TRBV6-5 | - | TGTGCCAGCACCTCCCGTCGGAGGGCTCGGGAAAAACTGTTTTTT | CASTSRRRAREKLFF
TRBJ1-6 | - | TRBV9 | TRBD1 | TGTGCCAGCAGCGCGGGACAGGGGTTTTATAATTCACCCCTCCACTTT | CASSAGQGFYNSPLHF
TRBJ1-5 | once | TRBV2 | - | TGTGCCAGCAGTGAAGCGCTTAGGGGAGGCCAGCCCCAGCATTTT | CASSEALRGGQPQHF
TRBJ1-4 | few | TRBV28 | - | TGTGCCAGCAGTTCCCCCGGGGGGGCTACTAATGAAAAACTGTTTTTT | CASSSPGGATNEKLFF
TRBJ1-1 | - | TRBV18 | - | TGTGCCAGCTCACCCCTCGGAGGGACTGAAGCTTTCTTT | CASSPLGGTEAFF
TRBJ1-1 | - | TRBV5-1 | - | TGCGCCAGCAGCTTGGCTGGCCCCTCCACTGAAGCTTTCTTT | CASSLAGPSTEAFF
TRBJ1-1 | - | TRBV6-5 | - | TGTGCCAGCGATAGGGGCCTGAACGTCAACACTGAAGCTTTCTTT | CASDRGLNVNTEAFF
TRBJ1-3 | - | TRBV3-1/TRBV3-2 | - | TGTGCCAGCAGCCAGCACAGGAGCTCTGGAAACACCATATATTTT | CASSQHRSSGNTIYF
TRBJ1-4 | - | TRBV5-6 | - | TGTGCCAGCAGCTTAAAGGGGACTGCAACTAATGAAAAACTGTTTTTT | CASSLKGTATNEKLFF
TRBJ1-4 | few | TRBV2 | TRBD1 | TGTGCCAGCAGGGGTTCAGGGGGCAGTCTGTTTTTT | CASRGSGGSLFF
TRBJ2-1 | - | TRBV7-2 | - | TGTGCCAGCAGGCGGACTACCTTAAACAATGAGCAGTTCTTC | CASRRTTLNNEQFF
TRBJ1-3 | - | TRBV18 | - | TGTGCCAGCTCACCCCTAGGACATCAGTCCGGAAACACCATATATTTT | CASSPLGHQSGNTIYF
TRBJ2-3 | - | TRBV10-3 | - | TGTGCCATCAGTGAGTCGGAGAATCTTGGATTTTCCACAGATACGCAGTATTTT | CAISESENLGFSTDTQYF
TRBJ1-5 | - | TRBV6-5 | - | TGTGCCAGCAGTCCCCGGGACAACAATCAGCCCCAGCATTTT | CASSPRDNNQPQHF
TRBJ2-7 | - | TRBV18 | - | TGTGCCAGCCCCAGGAGTGGAGGGTCGCTTGGAACCCCGTTGGACGAGCAGTACTTC | CASPRSGGSLGTPLDEQYF
TRBJ2-7 | once | TRBV6-1 | TRBD2 | TGTGCCAGCAGTGTGGCCGGGACTAGCGGGACCTACGAGCAGTACTTC | CASSVAGTSGTYEQYF
TRBJ2-2 | - | TRBV6-5 | TRBD2 | TGTGCCAGCAGTTTGGGGGGGGCGAACACCGGGGAGCTGTTTTTT | CASSLGGANTGELFF
TRBJ1-1 | once | TRBV7-6 | TRBD1 | TGTGCCAGCAGCTCGTCGGGACAGAAGAACACTGAAGCTTTCTTT | CASSSSGQKNTEAFF
TRBJ1-1 | - | TRBV9 | TRBD1 | TGTGCCAGCAGCGTTAGACCCGACAGGGGTAGCGTGGAAGCTTTCTTT | CASSVRPDRGSVEAFF
TRBJ2-1 | - | TRBV4-1 | - | TGCGCCAGCAGCCTTACCAACAGGGGGGGATTAAATGAGCAGTTCTTC | CASSLTNRGGLNEQFF
TRBJ2-1 | - | TRBV7-9 | TRBD1 | TGTGCCAGCAGCCTGACTATAAACAGGGGGCATAGGATTAATGAGCAGTTCTTC | CASSLTINRGHRINEQFF
TRBJ1-5 | - | TRBV7-2 | TRBD1 | TGTGCCAGCAGCTCAAGACAGGGGTATAGCAATCAGCCCCAGCATTTT | CASSSRQGYSNQPQHF
TRBJ1-6 | - | TRBV6-5 | - | TGTGCCAGCAGCCGAACAAAGTTCTATTCACCCCTCCACTTT | CASSRTKFYSPLHF
TRBJ1-5 | - | TRBV6-1 | - | TGTGCCAGCAGTGAAGGGGCGCAGGGTCAGCCCCAGCATTTT | CASSEGAQGQPQHF
TRBJ2-3 | - | TRBV11-2 | TRBD2 | TGTGCCAGCAGCTTAGTGGGACTAGCGGGGGGCATCACAGATACGCAGTATTTT | CASSLVGLAGGITDTQYF
TRBJ1-2 | once | TRBV6-5 | - | TGTGCCAGCAGTTACTCGCCGGACTCTAACTATGGCTACACCTTC | CASSYSPDSNYGYTF
TRBJ2-1 | once | TRBV20-1 | - | TGCAGTGCTGAGGACTTCAATGAGCAGTTCTTC | CSAEDFNEQFF
TRBJ1-2 | - | TRBV3-1/TRBV3-2 | - | TGTGCCAGCAGTCACTACCACAGGGTGGTAAACAACTATGGCTACACCTTC | CASSHYHRVVNNYGYTF
TRBJ2-7 | - | TRBV2 | TRBD1 | TGTGCCAGCAGGAAACAGGGGGCTCCCTACGAGCAGTACTTC | CASRKQGAPYEQYF
TRBJ1-6 | - | TRBV29-1 | - | TGCAGCGTTGCCCCGGGGGACTGGAGTTCACCCCTCCACTTT | CSVAPGDWSSPLHF
TRBJ1-4 | - | TRBV6-1 | TRBD1 | TGTGCCAGCAGTGAAGCCGGGACAGCTAATGAAAAACTGTTTTTT | CASSEAGTANEKLFF
TRBJ1-4 | few | TRBV6-5 | - | TGTGCCAGCAGGGCACAGGGTCTGACTAATGAAAAACTGTTTTTT | CASRAQGLTNEKLFF
TRBJ2-7 | - | TRBV2 | - | TGTGCCAGCAGTGCAGTGTACGAGCAGTACTTC | CASSAVYEQYF
TRBJ2-1 | - | TRBV2 | TRBD1 | TGTGCCAGCAGTACCGACAGGGGGATTTACAATGAGCAGTTCTTC | CASSTDRGIYNEQFF